Below are 9 T cell receptor beta chains sequenced from a single sample in a study. TCRdb re-called the RT-PCR reads through MiXCR, storing one row per CDR3 protein. The table has about 700,000 distinct CDR3 sequences, more than 13% seen once. Source material: memory CD4+ T cells from blood. These receptor sequences come from a female donor in good health, serving as a healthy control.

The chain uses TRBV19 and TRBJ1-3; no clear D. The germline gives CDR1 LNHDA, CDR2 SQIVND (reference sequence). The CDR3 contains 15 residues. V was shortened by 5 bases and J by 5 bases, with 16 bases between the two germline ends. Here the CDR3 DNA reads TGTGCCAGTAGTTTTACACTGACGGGCCGAAACACCATATATTTT. Protein product: CASSFTLTGRNTIYF.

At least ten counts were recorded for this clonotype. The chain recombines TRBV20-1 with TRBJ1-2, with TRBD1 matching 10 bases. The ends lost 5 bases at V and 7 bases at J; junction bases unmatched: 4. The CDR3 covers 12 residues. CDR1 and CDR2 (germline): DFQATT, SNEGSKA (reference sequence). CDR3 nucleotide sequence: TGCAGTGCTTCGACAGGGGGCGGTGGCTACACCTTC. It codes for CSASTGGGGYTF.

The rearrangement links TRBV10-3 to TRBJ1-5; tentative D call: TRBD1 (5 bases). The CDR3 loop spans 13 amino acids. Looked up from germline, CDR1 is ENHRY and CDR2 is SYGVKD. Trimming stripped 6 bases from V and 0 bases from J, with 6 bases between. CDR3 sequence: CAISQGSNQPQHF. The CDR3 coding sequence is TGTGCCATCAGCCAGGGTAGCAATCAGCCCCAGCATTTT.

In this sample, this clonotype turned up a few times. The rearrangement uses TRBV24-1 and TRBJ2-1; 11 nucleotides align to TRBD2. Per the germline V gene, CDR1 is KGHDR and CDR2 is SFDVKD. Germline trimming cut 2 bases from V and 8 bases from J; bases unmatched to any gene: 10. The CDR3 runs 17 residues. CDR3 nucleotide sequence: TGTGCCACCAGTGATTCGAAGGATACTAGCGGGAGAGATGAGCAGTTCTTC. Translation: CATSDSKDTSGRDEQFF.

This clonotype was seen at least ten times. V gene TRBV20-1 combines with J gene TRBJ2-7, with TRBD2 matching 13 bases. The CDR3 has 13 residues. J gave up 9 bases and V 3 bases, and 5 bases lay outside the gene matches. Germline V gene data show CDR1 as DFQATT and CDR2 as SNEGSKA (reference sequence). Here the CDR3 reads CSARTSGRLVQYF. In nucleotides, the CDR3 is TGCAGTGCTAGGACTAGCGGGAGGTTAGTGCAGTACTTC.

This clonotype was counted at least ten times. This chain connects TRBV12-3 or TRBV12-4 to TRBJ1-4; D gene ambiguous. The CDR3 spans 15 residues. Trimming took 1 base from V and 0 from J, leaving 6 bases between them. The CDR3 loop is CASSLGYATNEKLFF. The CDR3 DNA is TGTGCCAGCAGTTTAGGATATGCAACTAATGAAAAACTGTTTTTT.

There are many counts of this clonotype. V usage is TRBV28 and J usage is TRBJ1-5; a weak D match, TRBD1 (5 bases). V lost 6 bases, J lost 9 bases, and 18 bases lay in between. Germline CDR1 and CDR2: MDHEN and SYDVKM. This CDR3 contains 14 residues. The CDR3 here is CASRWDMGERPQHF. As DNA, the CDR3 is TGTGCCAGCAGGTGGGATATGGGGGAGCGGCCCCAGCATTTT.

A remark on this clonotype: The junction does not match germline at one end; this may be a read error. The rearrangement links TRBV7-7 to TRBJ2-5; D tentatively reads TRBD1 or TRBD2 (5 bases each). CDR1 is SSHAT, CDR2 FNYEAQ, per germline (reference sequence). This CDR3 has 17 amino acids. In nucleotides, the CDR3 is TGTGCTAGCAGCCGCTTCGAGGACGGGACGGCGCAAGAGACCCAGTACTTC. It codes for CASSRFEDGTAQETQYF.

This chain connects TRBV20-1 to TRBJ1-4; a weak D match, TRBD1 (5 bases). Trimming removed 0 bases at V and 5 bases at J, with 10 bases between. Germline V gene lookup returns CDR1 DFQATT and CDR2 SNEGSKA (reference sequence). There are 14 residues in the CDR3. The CDR3 reads CSARDGAGNEKLFF. CDR3 nucleotide sequence: TGCAGTGCTAGAGATGGGGCAGGGAATGAAAAACTGTTTTTT.